One and the same sample provided the 31 T cell receptor beta chains below, sequenced in a study of blood T cell repertoires in COVID-19. The method was immunoSEQ multiplex PCR; TCRdb's version includes in-frame clones alone and lacks a portion of them. The table lists 60,000 to 75,000 clones, about 66% of them singletons. Sequenced sample: PBMCs or T cells enriched from blood (not recorded which). The receptors were sampled from a woman aged 55-70 years who had been exposed to COVID-19.

The chain has TRBV6-1 and TRBJ1-2; D gene ambiguous. Trimming took 3 bases from V and 5 from J, leaving 10 bases between them. The length of the CDR3 is 13 residues. CDR1 is MNHNS and CDR2 is SASEGT in the germline V gene. CDR3 amino acids: CASSDGLVYGYTF. In nucleotides, the CDR3 is TGTGCCAGCAGTGATGGTTTAGTGTATGGCTACACCTTC.

This clone was seen more than once but under ten times. The chain links TRBV3-1 (or the pseudogene TRBV3-2) to TRBJ2-3; possibly TRBD1 for D (6 bases). Germline V gene lookup returns CDR1 LGHDT and CDR2 YNNKEL (reference sequence). CDR3 size: 13 residues. Deletions cut 9 bases from V and 2 bases from J, with 12 bases between. CDR3 bases: TGTGCCAGTCAGGGGTCGTACACAGATACGCAGTATTTT. Protein: CASQGSYTDTQYF.

The chain links TRBV28 to TRBJ2-1, with D unresolved. Germline values: CDR1 MDHEN, CDR2 SYDVKM. V shed 8 bases and J shed 4 bases, with 21 bases lying between them. This CDR3 has 16 amino acids. CDR3 residues: CASHPQMRGAYNEQFF. The CDR3 nucleotides are TGTGCCAGCCACCCTCAAATGCGCGGAGCTTACAATGAGCAGTTCTTC. The whole variable domain, filled in from reference TRBV28 and TRBJ2-1, reads DVKVTQSSRYLVKRTGEKVFLECVQDMDHENMFWYRQDPGLGLRLIYFSYDVKMKEKGDIPEGYSVSREKKERFSLILESASTNQTSMYLCASHPQMRGAYNEQFFGPGTRLTVL.

This clone has more than one count but fewer than ten. The chain is built from TRBV5-1 and TRBJ2-2; the D gene is possibly TRBD1 (7 bases). This CDR3 contains 15 residues. CDR1 is SGHRS and CDR2 is YFSETQ in the germline V gene. V shed 4 bases and J shed 4 bases, with 14 bases lying between them. This CDR3 reads CASSEQGGSTGELFF. For the CDR3, the DNA is TGCGCCAGCAGCGAGCAGGGGGGTAGCACCGGGGAGCTGTTTTTT.

This clone was seen once. This sequence joins TRBV5-1 and TRBJ1-1; 7 bases map to TRBD1. Germline CDR1 SGHRS, CDR2 YFSETQ. This CDR3 contains 14 residues. V trimming: 5 bases; J trimming: 2 bases; junction bases outside the gene matches: 6. This CDR3 is CASRLGQSNTEAFF. The CDR3 region has the DNA TGCGCCAGCAGACTGGGACAGAGCAACACTGAAGCTTTCTTT.

This clone was found a few times. The rearrangement uses TRBV10-1 and TRBJ1-2; no clear D gene. There are 14 residues in the CDR3. Germline CDR1 and CDR2: WNHNN and SYGVQD (reference sequence). V was trimmed by 4 bases and J by 4 bases, leaving 13 bases between them. As DNA, the CDR3 is TGCGCCAGCAGTGTCGAATTACAAGTCTATGGCTACACCTTC. Amino acids: CASSVELQVYGYTF.

The V and J genes are TRBV30 and TRBJ2-3, with D possibly matching TRBD1 (6 bases). The CDR3 totals 13 residues. CDR1 is GTSNPN and CDR2 is SVGIG in the germline V gene (reference sequence). Trimming stripped 6 bases from V and 0 bases from J, with 10 bases between. CDR3 in amino acids: CACSRGSTDTQYF. CDR3 sequence (DNA): TGTGCCTGCAGTAGGGGGAGCACAGATACGCAGTATTTT.

The rearrangement joins TRBV7-3 to TRBJ2-3; TRBD2 might be the D (6 bases). Trimming stripped 1 base from V and 0 bases from J, with 20 bases between. This CDR3 is 19 amino acids long. CDR1 SGHTA and CDR2 FQGTGA come from the germline V gene. CDR3 residues: CASSLKAGTPLISTDTQYF. In DNA, the CDR3 is TGTGCCAGCAGCTTAAAGGCCGGGACTCCCTTAATTAGCACAGATACGCAGTATTTT. Drawing the rest from reference TRBV7-3 and TRBJ2-3, the complete variable domain is GAGVSQTPSNKVTEKGKYVELRCDPISGHTALYWYRQSLGQGPEFLIYFQGTGAADDSGLPNDRFFAVRPEGSVSTLKIQRTERGDSAVYLCASSLKAGTPLISTDTQYFGPGTRLTVL.

This clone has a single count. The CDR3 protein is CASSLYGRGNSGANVLTF. As DNA, the CDR3 is TGTGCCAGCAGCTTGTACGGCAGGGGAAACTCTGGGGCCAACGTCCTGACTTTC. The chain recombines TRBV11-2 with TRBJ2-6, with D possibly being TRBD1 (6 bases). Germline CDR1 and CDR2: SGHAT and FQNNGV. V was shortened by 3 bases and J by 0 bases, with 15 bases between the two germline ends. The CDR3 sequence is 18 residues long.

This rearrangement joins TRBV10-3 to TRBJ2-7; 8 nucleotides agree with TRBD2. The CDR3 is 15 residues long. With V trimmed by 0 bases and J by 4 bases, 5 bases remained unmatched. Germline V gives CDR1 ENHRY, CDR2 SYGVKD. CDR3 region: CAISESTGGRYEQYF. CDR3 DNA sequence: TGTGCCATCAGTGAGTCGACGGGAGGGAGGTACGAGCAGTACTTC.

This sequence joins TRBV30 and TRBJ1-2; 7 positions agree with TRBD1. The CDR3 has 18 amino acids. Germline loops: CDR1 GTSNPN, CDR2 SVGIG (reference sequence). The V segment lost 3 bases and the J segment 0 bases; nucleotides outside the gene matches: 16. CDR3 coding DNA: TGTGCCTGGAGAAGGGACCGACAGGGATTTATGGCTAACTATGGCTACACCTTC. Its translation: CAWRRDRQGFMANYGYTF.

The V gene is TRBV2, the J gene TRBJ2-7; the D gene is possibly TRBD2 (6 bases). The CDR3 is 13 residues long. The ends were cut back, 7 bases at V and 3 bases at J, with 13 bases in the middle. Looked up from germline, CDR1 is SNHLY and CDR2 is FYNNEI. The CDR3 sequence is CASTTEGFYEQYF. The CDR3 coding sequence is TGTGCCAGCACCACGGAGGGGTTCTACGAGCAGTACTTC.

This clone appeared once. This chain joins TRBV28 and TRBJ2-3, with D tentatively TRBD2 (7 bases). The CDR3 covers 16 residues. Germline V gives CDR1 MDHEN, CDR2 SYDVKM. V lost 6 bases to trimming and J lost 0 bases, with 16 bases between them. The CDR3 nucleotides read TGTGCCAGCAGCCATGGGAGGGGGACTAGCACAGATACGCAGTATTTT. It specifies CASSHGRGTSTDTQYF. The full variable domain, completed using reference TRBV28 and TRBJ2-3, is DVKVTQSSRYLVKRTGEKVFLECVQDMDHENMFWYRQDPGLGLRLIYFSYDVKMKEKGDIPEGYSVSREKKERFSLILESASTNQTSMYLCASSHGRGTSTDTQYFGPGTRLTVL.

This clone has a handful of counts. The chain uses TRBV20-1 and TRBJ2-7; 7 nucleotides agree with TRBD1. Losses at the gene ends were 3 bases for V and 5 bases for J; bases not matched to a gene: 10. Germline values: CDR1 DFQATT, CDR2 SNEGSKA (reference sequence). The CDR3 has 14 residues. The CDR3 is CSASRTGARDEQYF. The DNA of the CDR3 is TGCAGTGCTAGTAGAACAGGGGCTAGGGACGAGCAGTACTTC.

The genes are TRBV11-2 and TRBJ1-2, with a tentative D call TRBD1 (5 bases). V lost 5 bases and J lost 2, with 9 bases in between. CDR1 is SGHAT and CDR2 is FQNNGV in the germline V gene. CDR3 length equals 13 residues. CDR3 sequence reads: CASSLTANYGYTF. CDR3 DNA: TGTGCCAGCAGCCTGACAGCGAACTATGGCTACACCTTC.

The rearrangement links TRBV30 to TRBJ1-2; 9 nucleotides align to TRBD1. V was clipped by 4 bases and J by 8 bases; unmatched bases: 2. The CDR3 loop spans 11 amino acids. Per germline, CDR1 GTSNPN and CDR2 SVGIG (reference sequence). The CDR3 sequence: CAWTTGGGYTF. As DNA, the CDR3 is TGTGCCTGGACAACAGGGGGCGGCTACACCTTC.

This chain links TRBV4-2 with TRBJ2-7, with 7 positions matching TRBD2. V was clipped by 3 bases and J by 4 bases; unmatched bases: 6. CDR3 size: 14 residues. Germline V lookup: CDR1 LGHNA, CDR2 YNFKEQ. CDR3 loop: CASSHVLAPYEQYF. DNA of the CDR3: TGTGCCAGCAGCCATGTACTAGCGCCGTACGAGCAGTACTTC.

The chain links TRBV3-1 (or the pseudogene TRBV3-2) to TRBJ2-2, with a tentative D call TRBD2 (6 bases). The germline CDR1 and CDR2 sequences are LGHDT and YNNKEL (reference sequence). The CDR3 has 13 residues. Trimming left V 4 bases short and J 6 bases short, with 9 bases between. The CDR3 sequence: CASSRGRSGELFF. For the CDR3, the DNA is TGTGCCAGCAGCCGGGGGAGGTCCGGGGAGCTGTTTTTT.

V and J are TRBV19 and TRBJ2-2; D remains ambiguous. This CDR3 comprises 12 residues. Trimming removed 3 bases at V and 6 bases at J, with 5 bases between. Germline assignment: CDR1 LNHDA and CDR2 SQIVND (reference sequence). This CDR3 reads CASSIRAGELFF. The CDR3 DNA reads TGTGCCAGTAGTATCCGTGCCGGGGAGCTGTTTTTT.

The chain is built from TRBV3-1 (or the pseudogene TRBV3-2) and TRBJ1-4, with TRBD1 matching over 8 bases. This CDR3 region has 15 residues. V lost 4 bases to trimming and J lost 8 bases; unmatched junction nucleotides: 9. In germline, CDR1 is LGHDT, CDR2 YNNKEL (reference sequence). This CDR3 reads CASSRYTGGVEKLFF. The CDR3 DNA is TGTGCCAGCAGCCGATACACAGGGGGTGTCGAAAAACTGTTTTTT.

The chain carries TRBV7-2 and TRBJ2-4; 8 bases fit TRBD1. The CDR3 runs to 14 residues. The germline CDR1 and CDR2 sequences are SGHTA and FQGNSA. J gave up 16 bases and V 5 bases, and 16 bases lay outside the gene matches. This CDR3 reads CASSLIYSRQGIYF. Here the CDR3 DNA reads TGTGCCAGCAGCCTAATCTATAGCCGACAGGGGATATACTTC.

V is TRBV5-5 and J is TRBJ1-1, with TRBD1 matching over 9 bases. Germline V lookup: CDR1 SGHKS, CDR2 YYEKEE (reference sequence). CDR3 length equals 15 residues. Unmatched junction bases numbered 4, after V lost 0 bases and J lost 4 bases. The CDR3: CASSLGDRVVTEAFF. The DNA for the CDR3 is TGTGCCAGCAGCTTGGGGGACAGGGTTGTCACTGAAGCTTTCTTT.

This CDR3 is CASSKTKTSKTGELFF. CDR3 DNA sequence: TGTGCCAGCAGTAAAACCAAAACTTCTAAAACCGGGGAGCTGTTTTTT. This chain joins TRBV6-4 and TRBJ2-2, with no clear D. Trimming cost V 5 bases and J 5 bases, with 18 bases left between them. CDR3 length equals 16 residues. The germline gives CDR1 MRHNA, CDR2 SNTAGT.

This chain joins TRBV4-1 and TRBJ2-3; the match to TRBD2 covers 9 bases. The germline V gene encodes CDR1 MGHRA and CDR2 YSYEKL. Trimming removed 0 bases from V and 1 base from J; junction bases left unmatched: 2. CDR3 length: 16 amino acids. CDR3 amino acids: CASSQDASGGTDTQYF. CDR3 in DNA: TGCGCCAGCAGCCAAGATGCTAGCGGGGGCACAGATACGCAGTATTTT.

DNA for the CDR3: TGTGCCAGCAGCGTAGACCCCAGGGTGGAGACCCAGTACTTC. Translating gives CASSVDPRVETQYF. The chain employs TRBV9 and TRBJ2-5, with a tentative D call TRBD1 (5 bases). V lost 0 bases and J 5 bases, leaving 11 bases between the germline ends. CDR3 length: 14 amino acids. Germline V gene sequence: CDR1 SGDLS, CDR2 YYNGEE.

This chain links TRBV9 with TRBJ2-5; TRBD2 might be the D (5 bases). This CDR3 spans 14 amino acids. Germline-derived CDR1 and CDR2 are SGDLS and YYNGEE. V lost 3 bases, J lost 5 bases, and 14 bases lay in between. This chain's CDR3 is CASSATPGGETQYF. The CDR3 coding sequence is TGTGCCAGCAGCGCCACACCGGGCGGGGAGACCCAGTACTTC.

The genes are TRBV27 and TRBJ1-4; perhaps TRBD1 as D (5 bases). V was trimmed by 6 bases and J by 8 bases, leaving 16 bases between them. This CDR3 spans 14 amino acids. CDR1 and CDR2 (germline): MNHEY, SMNVEV (reference sequence). CDR3 sequence reads: CASRFQGAREKLFF. The CDR3 DNA reads TGTGCCAGCAGGTTCCAGGGCGCGAGGGAAAAACTGTTTTTT.

This clone turned up a few times. The chain links TRBV2 to TRBJ2-1; perhaps TRBD1 as D (6 bases). CDR1 and CDR2 from the germline V gene are SNHLY and FYNNEI. V lost 5 bases, J lost 0 bases, and 11 bases lay in between. The CDR3 has 15 amino acids. This CDR3 reads CASSTQGSSYNEQFF. CDR3 bases: TGTGCCAGCAGTACACAGGGTAGCTCCTACAATGAGCAGTTCTTC.

The chain joins TRBV29-1 to TRBJ2-3, with TRBD2 identical over 14 bases. V shed 5 bases and J 6 bases; nucleotides not matched to a gene: 7. The CDR3 is 15 residues long. The V gene's germline CDR1 is SQVTM and CDR2 ANQGSEA. The CDR3 region is CSVPRLAGGLDTQYF. The CDR3 DNA follows: TGCAGCGTTCCCAGACTAGCGGGAGGGCTCGATACGCAGTATTTT.

This CDR3 is CASRLDRDTYQPQHF. For the CDR3, the DNA is TGCGCCAGCAGACTTGACCGGGACACCTATCAGCCCCAGCATTTT. The J gene is TRBJ1-5, the V gene TRBV10-2; D is possibly TRBD1 (6 bases). With 6 bases removed from V and 5 bases from J, the gap between germline ends came to 17 bases. The CDR3 is made up of 15 amino acids. CDR1 is WSHSY and CDR2 is SAAADI in the germline V gene.

The V and J genes are TRBV7-3 and TRBJ2-7; TRBD2 aligns across 7 bases. V shed 5 bases and J 3 bases; nucleotides not matched to a gene: 7. The CDR3 sequence is 14 residues long. From germline, CDR1 is SGHTA and CDR2 FQGTGA. The CDR3 coding sequence is TGTGCCAGCAGCCCCGCACCGGGGGGCTACGAGCAGTACTTC. It specifies CASSPAPGGYEQYF.